A single TCR beta chain is shown here with its context. Its antigen is still unknown. The sample belongs to a study of T cell clones after liver transplantation. General study points: Rather than being deleted, graft donor-reactive T cells may have moved into the graft. Donor-reactive sequences fell more than third party-reactive ones, suggesting partial deletion.

The assay was immunoSEQ multiplex PCR, and TCRdb's table has in-frame clones only and misses some. The repertoire holds over 50,000 clones, with less than 90% as singletons. Germline CDR1 and CDR2: SEHNR and FQNEAQ (reference sequence). The CDR3 spans 17 residues. V lost 5 bases to trimming and J lost 0 bases; unmatched junction nucleotides: 9. The chain couples TRBV7-9 to TRBJ2-1, with TRBD1 matching 8 bases. The source of this sequence is a human patient who received a liver transplant. Some T cells may be supplied by the graft donor. Here the sequenced sample was CD8+ T cells from blood, taken 12 months after liver transplant. CDR3: CASSKRQGPSSYNEQFF. CDR3 sequence (DNA): TGTGCCAGCAGCAAAAGACAGGGGCCGAGCTCCTACAATGAGCAGTTCTTC.